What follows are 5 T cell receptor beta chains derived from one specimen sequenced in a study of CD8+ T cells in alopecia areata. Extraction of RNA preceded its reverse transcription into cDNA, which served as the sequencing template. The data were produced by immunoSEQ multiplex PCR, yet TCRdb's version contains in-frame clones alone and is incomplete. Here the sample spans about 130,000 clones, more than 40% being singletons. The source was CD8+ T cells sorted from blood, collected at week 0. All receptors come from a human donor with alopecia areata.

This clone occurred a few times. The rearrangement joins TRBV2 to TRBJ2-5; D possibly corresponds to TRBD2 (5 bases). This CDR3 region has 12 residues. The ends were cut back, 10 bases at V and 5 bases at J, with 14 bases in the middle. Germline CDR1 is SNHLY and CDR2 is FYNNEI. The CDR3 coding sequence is TGTGCCATCTGGTCGGGGTTGGAGACCCAGTACTTC. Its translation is CAIWSGLETQYF.

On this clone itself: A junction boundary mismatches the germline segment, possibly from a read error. CDR3 sequence reads: CASIEGGSGEAFF. The CDR3 nucleotides read TGTGCCAGCATTGAAGGGGGCTCCGGTGAAGCTTTCTTT. This rearrangement joins TRBV2 to TRBJ1-1; 7 positions agree with TRBD1. In germline, CDR1 is SNHLY, CDR2 FYNNEI. CDR3 length equals 13 residues.

CDR3 residues: CAWSLPFGQVEETQYF. The CDR3 DNA reads as TGTGCCTGGAGTCTACCCTTCGGACAGGTGGAAGAGACCCAGTACTTC. The chain joins TRBV30 to TRBJ2-5, with TRBD1 matching 7 bases. CDR3 length equals 16 residues. CDR1 GTSNPN and CDR2 SVGIG come from the germline V gene (reference sequence). With 2 bases clipped from V and 3 bases from J, the junction kept 12 bases outside the gene matches.

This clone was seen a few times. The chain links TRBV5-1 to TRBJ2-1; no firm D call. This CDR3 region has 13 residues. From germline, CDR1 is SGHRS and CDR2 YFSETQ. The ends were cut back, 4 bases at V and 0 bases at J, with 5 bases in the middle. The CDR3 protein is CASSNGSYNEQFF. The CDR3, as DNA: TGCGCCAGCAGCAACGGCTCCTACAATGAGCAGTTCTTC.

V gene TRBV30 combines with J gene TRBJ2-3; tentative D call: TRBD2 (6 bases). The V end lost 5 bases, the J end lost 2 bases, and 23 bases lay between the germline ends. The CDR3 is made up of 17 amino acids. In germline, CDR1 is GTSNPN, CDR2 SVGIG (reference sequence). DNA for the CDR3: TGTGCCTGGGGGGTGGCCCCCTCGGGGGAACTCACAGATACGCAGTATTTT. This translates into CAWGVAPSGELTDTQYF.